These 27 T cell receptor delta chains originate from one sample sequenced in a study of gamma-delta T cells after stem cell transplantation (dated by TCRdb to 2015 to 2016). Libraries were prepared through RT-PCR. The reads were generated on an Illumina MiSeq. TCRdb reran clone calling on the public reads with CATT; rows sharing one DNA sequence were then combined. For this sample there are more than 1,100 delta-chain clones; about 25% appear just once. About 35% of the sample is taken by the ten largest. The sequenced sample was gamma-delta T cells. These receptors all come from a human donor. It is not recorded whose cells these are; they may come from a transplant donor.

The table lists this clone with a few counts. TCRdb's protein, taken from a much larger clone, differs from this DNA's translation at residue 14, likely owing to a read error; the protein displayed comes from the DNA. The genes are TRDV1 and TRDJ1, with D tentatively TRDD3 (6 bases). Germline V gene sequence: CDR1 TSWWSYY, CDR2 QGS. V was pared by 0 bases and J by 8 bases, with 34 bases between. The CDR3 loop spans 21 amino acids. CDR3 in amino acids: CALGELALLGIALEDTGKLIF. CDR3 coding DNA: TGTGCTCTTGGGGAACTCGCCCTACTGGGTATTGCGCTGGAGGATACAGGCAAACTCATCTTT.

As concerns this clone: TCRdb's entry gives the protein of a much larger clone, which mismatches this DNA's translation at residue 4, likely from a read error; the protein reported here is translated from the DNA. The CDR3 coding sequence is TGTGCCTGTGGCTCTGTACTGGGGGATACGGGCTTGAGACTCATCTTT. Encoded protein: CACGSVLGDTGLRLIF. J is TRDJ1 and V is TRDV2; TRDD3 matches at 13 bases. Losses at the gene ends were 5 bases for V and 10 bases for J; bases not matched to a gene: 15. In germline, CDR1 is GEAIGNYY, CDR2 EKD. The CDR3 is made up of 16 amino acids.

This clone turned up a few times. The chain employs TRDV1 and TRDJ1; D call uncertain. The CDR3 loop spans 18 amino acids. Trimming took off 0 bases at V and 4 bases at J, with 21 bases between the two ends. In germline, CDR1 is TSWWSYY, CDR2 QGS. The chain's CDR3 is CALGELFPRVVPVDKLIF. CDR3 DNA: TGTGCTCTTGGGGAACTTTTCCCCCGGGTGGTTCCAGTCGATAAACTCATCTTT.

With regard to this clone: A read error is the likely source, as a far larger clone sits one nucleotide away. The V and J genes are TRDV1 and TRDJ1; possibly TRDD2 for D (9 bases). Germline V gene lookup returns CDR1 TSWWSYY and CDR2 QGS. The length of the CDR3 is 20 residues. CDR3 protein: CAPGELLPTLGWGITDKLIF. In DNA, the CDR3 is TGTGCTCCTGGGGAACTCCTTCCTACACTAGGTTGGGGGATCACCGATAAACTCATCTTT.

This clone was found a few times. This sequence is one base from a far larger clone and is likely a read error. The V gene is TRDV1, the J gene TRDJ1; 9 positions agree with TRDD3. This CDR3 region has 26 residues. J gave up 3 bases and V 1 base, and 36 bases lay outside the gene matches. The germline V gene has CDR1 TSWWSYY and CDR2 QGS. The CDR3 here is CALGEPRRLPYVWSTWGILYADKLIF. The CDR3 DNA reads TGTGCTCTTGGGGAACCCCGCCGGCTTCCCTACGTTTGGAGTACCTGGGGGATTCTGTACGCCGATAAACTCATCTTT.

A remark on this clone: The amino acid sequence in TCRdb belongs to a much larger clone and departs from this DNA's translation at residue 11, likely a sequencing read error; the sequence shown is translated from the DNA. The chain is built from TRDV2 and TRDJ2; 7 nucleotides agree with TRDD3. This CDR3 has 16 amino acids. The trim removed 3 bases at V and 7 bases at J, leaving 13 bases unmatched. Germline CDR1 GEAIGNYY, CDR2 EKD. The CDR3 loop reads CACDLLGEELQAQLFF. The CDR3 nucleotides read TGTGCCTGTGACCTGTTGGGGGAAGAGTTGCAAGCACAACTCTTCTTT.

The genes are TRDV1 and TRDJ1; D perhaps matches TRDD2 (5 bases). The CDR3 consists of 18 residues. The germline V gene encodes CDR1 TSWWSYY and CDR2 QGS. Trimming pared 4 bases from V and 0 bases from J, leaving 21 bases between. CDR3 sequence reads: CALGVKAFSSPYTDKLIF. The CDR3 nucleotides are TGTGCTCTTGGGGTGAAGGCCTTCTCATCCCCGTACACCGATAAACTCATCTTT.

This clone was seen a few times. This probably arose from a read error, given a far larger clone one base away. The rearrangement uses TRDV1 and TRDJ1; TRDD3 aligns across 8 bases. This CDR3 is built from 18 residues. Germline CDR1 reads TSWWSYY; CDR2 reads QGS. V lost 0 bases, J lost 3 bases, and 12 bases stayed unmatched. CDR3 sequence reads: CALGELWVLGGPSDKLIF. The CDR3 DNA is TGTGCTCTTGGGGAACTATGGGTACTGGGGGGTCCGTCCGATAAACTCATCTTT.

This clone was seen only a few times. This specimen includes other DNA sequences encoding the same CDR3. The chain is built from TRDV2 and TRDJ1; 7 nucleotides line up with TRDD3. The CDR3 sequence is 15 residues long. Germline lookup yields CDR1 GEAIGNYY and CDR2 EKD. V lost 0 bases to trimming and J lost 0 bases; unmatched junction nucleotides: 3. CDR3 sequence: CACDTVGDYTDKLIF. In nucleotides, the CDR3 is TGTGCCTGTGACACCGTGGGGGACTACACCGATAAACTCATCTTT.

This clone is medium-sized by share. The J gene is TRDJ1, the V gene TRDV2; 13 bases map to TRDD3. Germline V gives CDR1 GEAIGNYY, CDR2 EKD. This CDR3 is 15 amino acids long. V shed 0 bases and J 9 bases; nucleotides not matched to a gene: 6. CDR3 DNA: TGTGCCTGTGACACCGTGGGAACTGGGGGATACGAACTCATCTTT. It specifies CACDTVGTGGYELIF.

The chain combines TRDV2 with TRDJ1; D assignment may be TRDD2 or TRDD3 (5 bases each). Trimming cost V 4 bases and J 6 bases, with 35 bases left between them. This CDR3 contains 20 residues. Germline lookup yields CDR1 GEAIGNYY and CDR2 EKD. The CDR3 nucleotides read TGTGCCTGTGATCGCGTGGGATCCTATGGGCGAACCCTGCCCTTCTATAAACTCATCTTT. This translates into CACDRVGSYGRTLPFYKLIF.

Turning to this clone: The translation of this DNA and the TCRdb protein of a much larger clone differ at residue 10, probably owing to a read error; the protein shown here is translated from the DNA. The chain uses TRDV2 and TRDJ1; D not resolved. Trimming removed 0 bases from V and 3 bases from J, with 13 bases in between. The CDR3 is 15 amino acids. Per the germline V gene, CDR1 is GEAIGNYY and CDR2 is EKD. In nucleotides, the CDR3 is TGTGCCTGTGACACCGTGACGATGTACGCCGATAAACTCATCTTT. Translating gives CACDTVTMYADKLIF.

With respect to this clone: One end of the junction varies from germline; a read error may be responsible. The chain uses TRDV2 and TRDJ1, with D possibly TRDD3 on 5 matching bases. The CDR3 consists of 15 residues. Germline-derived CDR1 and CDR2 are GEAIGNYY and EKD. CDR3 amino acids: CACGTVGIDIDKLIF. The CDR3 region has the DNA TGTGCCTGTGGCACCGTCGGGATTGACATCGATAAACTCATCTTT.

The rearrangement uses TRDV2 and TRDJ1; the match to TRDD3 covers 10 bases. The CDR3 consists of 15 residues. V was clipped by 1 base and J by 6 bases; unmatched bases: 7. Germline V lookup: CDR1 GEAIGNYY, CDR2 EKD. CDR3 sequence reads: CACDTITGGSNKLIF. The CDR3 nucleotides read TGTGCCTGTGACACGATTACTGGGGGATCGAATAAACTCATCTTT.

This chain uses TRDV3 with TRDJ1; TRDD3 agrees at 9 bases. The CDR3 extends over 17 amino acids. Germline V lookup: CDR1 TVYSNPD, CDR2 GDNSRS (reference sequence). The V and J ends lost 4 bases and 0 bases, in that order; junction bases with no gene match: 15. CDR3 coding DNA: TGTGCCTCCGGGGCGGGGGGATACCCCCCTAACACCGATAAACTCATCTTT. Amino acid sequence: CASGAGGYPPNTDKLIF.

This clone was observed a few times. This likely reflects a read error, since a far larger clone is one base away. The chain links TRDV2 to TRDJ1, with unresolved D. Germline lookup yields CDR1 GEAIGNYY and CDR2 EKD. The CDR3 runs to 15 residues. The CDR3 here is CARDTLQRDTDKLIF. The CDR3, as DNA: TGTGCCCGTGACACCCTGCAAAGGGACACCGATAAACTCATCTTT.

As concerns this clone: The protein TCRdb gives is from a much larger clone and does not agree with this DNA's translation at residue 7, likely a read error; the protein shown here comes from the DNA. J is TRDJ1 and V is TRDV3; a weak D match, TRDD3 (6 bases). The CDR3 covers 16 residues. Germline V gives CDR1 TVYSNPD, CDR2 GDNSRS (reference sequence). The V end was cut by 2 bases, the J end by 1 base, with 20 bases between. The chain's CDR3 is CAFYTVEDWVTDKLIF. CDR3 nucleotides: TGTGCCTTTTACACGGTGGAGGACTGGGTCACCGATAAACTCATCTTT.

By proportion, this clone is medium-sized. CDR3 protein: CACDVLGDNTDKLIF. Written as DNA, the CDR3 is TGTGCCTGTGACGTACTGGGGGACAACACCGATAAACTCATCTTT. The V call is TRDV2, the J call TRDJ1; TRDD3 matches at 9 bases. CDR1 and CDR2 from the germline V gene are GEAIGNYY and EKD. This CDR3 spans 15 amino acids. Trimming cost V 3 bases and J 0 bases; bases outside gene matches: 4.

As concerns this clone: The protein recorded in TCRdb matches a much larger clone and deviates from this DNA's translation at residue 7, suggesting a read error; the protein here is obtained by translating the DNA. V is TRDV2 and J is TRDJ1; 13 bases agree with TRDD3. Germline loops: CDR1 GEAIGNYY, CDR2 EKD. J gave up 9 bases and V 0 bases, and 6 bases lay outside the gene matches. The CDR3 extends over 15 amino acids. The CDR3 loop reads CACDTVRTGGYELIF. In DNA form, the CDR3 reads TGTGCCTGTGACACCGTGAGAACTGGGGGATACGAACTCATCTTT.

This clone was counted a few times. The protein in TCRdb stems from a much larger clone and differs at residue 4 from this DNA's translation, likely a read error; here the protein is translated from the DNA. The V call is TRDV2, the J call TRDJ1; 8 nucleotides match TRDD3. Germline V lookup: CDR1 GEAIGNYY, CDR2 EKD. This CDR3 spans 17 amino acids. The CDR3 sequence: CACGTLPVGDYTDKLIF. In DNA, the CDR3 is TGTGCCTGTGGCACCCTCCCCGTGGGGGATTACACCGATAAACTCATCTTT.

In this sample, this clone is medium-sized. Other DNA sequences in the same sample also yield this CDR3. The genes are TRDV2 and TRDJ2; possible D gene TRDD3, 6 bases. The CDR3 runs 15 residues. Trimming left V 3 bases short and J 4 bases short, with 14 bases between. Germline V gives CDR1 GEAIGNYY, CDR2 EKD. The CDR3: CACDPAGEGTAQLFF. In DNA, the CDR3 is TGTGCCTGTGACCCCGCGGGGGAGGGGACAGCACAACTCTTCTTT.

As for this clone: A far larger clone is only one base removed, so a read error is likely. Other DNA sequences in this specimen translate into the identical CDR3. J is TRDJ1 and V is TRDV1; TRDD3 matches 10 bases. This CDR3 contains 18 residues. Germline assignment: CDR1 TSWWSYY and CDR2 QGS. This chain's CDR3 is CALGELWVLGDPSDKLIF. CDR3 nucleotide sequence: TGTGCTCTTGGAGAACTATGGGTACTGGGGGATCCGTCCGATAAACTCATCTTT.

By its share, this clone is medium-sized. The chain links TRDV2 to TRDJ1; 9 bases are shared with TRDD3. Germline lookup yields CDR1 GEAIGNYY and CDR2 EKD. The V segment lost 2 bases and the J segment 4 bases; nucleotides outside the gene matches: 19. CDR3 size: 19 residues. The CDR3 DNA is TGTGCCTGTGACAGGCTTCCGAGCACCAGCGGGGGATACCACGATAAACTCATCTTT. Its translation: CACDRLPSTSGGYHDKLIF.

The CDR3 region is CACDILPTERGYTDKLIF. The CDR3 nucleotides are TGTGCCTGTGACATTTTACCTACCGAAAGGGGATACACCGATAAACTCATCTTT. This chain connects TRDV2 to TRDJ1; tentative D call: TRDD3 (6 bases). Trimming left V 2 bases short and J 0 bases short, with 21 bases between. Germline values: CDR1 GEAIGNYY, CDR2 EKD. This CDR3 spans 18 amino acids.

This clone was found a few times. With only one base between it and a far larger clone, this is likely a read error. The chain links TRDV1 to TRDJ1; 7 nucleotides line up with TRDD3. V trimming: 0 bases; J trimming: 8 bases; junction bases outside the gene matches: 27. The CDR3 is 21 residues long. The V gene's germline CDR1 is TSWWSYY and CDR2 QGS. CDR3 coding DNA: TGTGCTCTTGGGGAACTCGCCCTACTGGGTATTGCGCTGGGGGGTACAGGCAAACTCATCTTT. Translated, it gives CALGELALLGIALGGTGKLIF.

As regards this clone: A far larger clone lies a single base away; this is likely a read error. This chain joins TRDV1 and TRDJ1, with 7 bases that match TRDD3. The junction had 25 bases not matched to a gene; V was cut back by 0 bases and J by 0 bases. Germline assignment: CDR1 TSWWSYY and CDR2 QGS. The CDR3 spans 23 residues. DNA of the CDR3: TGTGCTCTTGGGGAACTAGGGACTCCTCCTAAGTCTGACTGGGGCCCTTACACCGATAAACTCATCTTT. Protein sequence: CALGELGTPPKSDWGPYTDKLIF.

This clone is medium-sized within its sample. This chain connects TRDV2 to TRDJ3, with no clear D. The CDR3 spans 19 residues. The V and J ends lost 0 bases and 0 bases respectively, with 14 bases between them. CDR1 and CDR2 (germline): GEAIGNYY, EKD. Here the CDR3 reads CACDTVPPRSSWDTRQMFF. CDR3 in DNA: TGTGCCTGTGACACCGTCCCTCCCCGAAGCTCCTGGGACACCCGACAGATGTTTTTC.